This is a list of T cell receptor beta chains from one sample in a study of vaccination and CD4 T cells after COVID-19. Via MiXCR, TCRdb re-called the PCR reads, giving one row per CDR3 protein. This sample has more than 6,500 distinct CDR3 sequences, with roughly 48% found just once. Antigen specificity for these receptors is unknown. The specimen was CD4+ T cells from blood, cultured in vitro. These receptor sequences come from a human donor in good health. Both conserved end residues are part of each CDR3. The D gene is left open where the match is weak. For some rows the clone size is stated as once, few or many, or as a class when expanded; others skip it.

d_call: TRBD1
clone_size: -
j_call: TRBJ1-5
v_call: TRBV19
cdr3_aa: CASTQNRGPNQPQHF
cdr3_nt: TGTGCCAGCACCCAGAACAGGGGCCCCAATCAGCCCCAGCATTTT

d_call: -
clone_size: few
j_call: TRBJ1-2
v_call: TRBV6-1
cdr3_aa: CASSEGAGYYGYTF
cdr3_nt: TGTGCCAGCAGTGAAGGTGCAGGGTACTATGGCTACACCTTC

d_call: TRBD2
clone_size: medium-sized
j_call: TRBJ2-1
v_call: TRBV6-2/TRBV6-3
cdr3_aa: CASSYHRAGGISYNEQFF
cdr3_nt: TGTGCCAGCAGTTACCATCGAGCGGGGGGCATCTCCTACAATGAGCAGTTCTTC

d_call: TRBD1
clone_size: few
j_call: TRBJ1-2
v_call: TRBV4-1
cdr3_aa: CASSRTDRGFGGYTF
cdr3_nt: TGCGCCAGCAGCCGAACGGACAGGGGGTTCGGTGGCTACACCTTC

d_call: -
clone_size: -
j_call: TRBJ1-5
v_call: TRBV5-5
cdr3_aa: CASSQSPGDSNQPQHF
cdr3_nt: TGTGCCAGCAGCCAGTCCCCAGGGGATAGCAATCAGCCCCAGCATTTT

d_call: TRBD1
clone_size: -
j_call: TRBJ1-2
v_call: TRBV7-9
cdr3_aa: CASSPQMPITGGAGYGYTF
cdr3_nt: TGTGCCAGCAGCCCCCAAATGCCCATTACAGGGGGCGCTGGCTATGGCTACACCTTC

d_call: -
clone_size: few
j_call: TRBJ1-3
v_call: TRBV7-2
cdr3_aa: CASSSPLGRRSGNTIYF
cdr3_nt: TGTGCCAGCAGCTCCCCACTGGGCCGGCGATCTGGAAACACCATATATTTT

d_call: -
clone_size: -
j_call: TRBJ1-6
v_call: TRBV7-2
cdr3_aa: CASSLEISSYNSPLHF
cdr3_nt: TGTGCCAGCAGCTTAGAGATAAGCTCCTATAATTCACCCCTCCACTTT

d_call: -
clone_size: -
j_call: TRBJ1-1
v_call: TRBV6-1
cdr3_aa: CASNLGGKAEAFF
cdr3_nt: TGTGCCAGCAATTTAGGGGGTAAAGCTGAAGCTTTCTTT

d_call: TRBD1
clone_size: -
j_call: TRBJ1-5
v_call: TRBV6-1
cdr3_aa: CASSPRGQPQHF
cdr3_nt: TGTGCCAGCAGCCCCAGGGGGCAGCCCCAGCATTTT

d_call: -
clone_size: -
j_call: TRBJ2-2
v_call: TRBV27
cdr3_aa: CASSLFAGELFF
cdr3_nt: TGTGCCAGCAGTTTATTTGCCGGGGAGCTGTTTTTT

d_call: -
clone_size: -
j_call: TRBJ2-1
v_call: TRBV6-2/TRBV6-3
cdr3_aa: CASSLPSGSYNEQFF
cdr3_nt: TGTGCCAGCAGTCTGCCTTCGGGTTCCTACAATGAGCAGTTCTTC

d_call: -
clone_size: few
j_call: TRBJ1-1
v_call: TRBV24-1
cdr3_aa: CATSGGADGQAFF
cdr3_nt: TGTGCCACCAGTGGAGGGGCCGACGGGCAAGCTTTCTTT

d_call: TRBD2
clone_size: -
j_call: TRBJ2-3
v_call: TRBV7-6
cdr3_aa: CASSPTLAGEHIVDTQYF
cdr3_nt: TGTGCCAGCAGCCCAACATTGGCGGGAGAACACATTGTAGATACGCAGTATTTT

d_call: TRBD1
clone_size: -
j_call: TRBJ2-7
v_call: TRBV15
cdr3_aa: CATSRTRTGGTREQYF
cdr3_nt: TGTGCCACCAGCAGAACCCGGACAGGGGGTACGAGGGAGCAGTACTTC

d_call: TRBD1
clone_size: once
j_call: TRBJ1-1
v_call: TRBV2
cdr3_aa: CASRTGADTEAFF
cdr3_nt: TGTGCCAGCAGAACAGGGGCGGATACTGAGGCTTTCTTT

d_call: -
clone_size: once
j_call: TRBJ2-1
v_call: TRBV19
cdr3_aa: CASSIASGVTGKQFF
cdr3_nt: TGTGCCAGTAGTATTGCGAGTGGGGTAACCGGTAAGCAGTTCTTC

d_call: -
clone_size: -
j_call: TRBJ1-5
v_call: TRBV7-9
cdr3_aa: CASSPPRGLGGNQPQHF
cdr3_nt: TGTGCCAGCAGCCCCCCCCGGGGTCTCGGGGGCAATCAGCCCCAGCATTTT

d_call: -
clone_size: few
j_call: TRBJ1-2
v_call: TRBV27
cdr3_aa: CASSLNFGGAGGYTF
cdr3_nt: TGTGCCAGCAGTTTAAATTTCGGGGGCGCCGGTGGCTACACCTTC

d_call: -
clone_size: -
j_call: TRBJ2-5
v_call: TRBV30
cdr3_aa: CAWSPIGSQETQYF
cdr3_nt: TGTGCCTGGAGCCCGATAGGGAGTCAAGAGACCCAGTACTTC

d_call: -
clone_size: -
j_call: TRBJ1-2
v_call: TRBV30
cdr3_aa: CAWSVEASDSF
cdr3_nt: TGTGCCTGGAGTGTAGAAGCATCCGATTCTTTC

d_call: -
clone_size: -
j_call: TRBJ2-1
v_call: TRBV7-8
cdr3_aa: CASSLELVSNEQFF
cdr3_nt: TGTGCCAGCAGCTTAGAGCTAGTGTCCAATGAGCAGTTCTTC

d_call: TRBD1
clone_size: -
j_call: TRBJ1-5
v_call: TRBV6-2/TRBV6-3
cdr3_aa: CASSYTGQGARIIPGNQPQHF
cdr3_nt: TGTGCCAGCAGTTACACGGGACAGGGGGCGCGGATAATTCCCGGCAATCAGCCCCAGCATTTT

d_call: -
clone_size: -
j_call: TRBJ1-1
v_call: TRBV20-1
cdr3_aa: CSPSAGYEVTEAFF
cdr3_nt: TGCAGCCCCTCGGCAGGGTACGAGGTCACTGAAGCTTTCTTT

d_call: TRBD2
clone_size: once
j_call: TRBJ2-7
v_call: TRBV20-1
cdr3_aa: CSARSGRGASYEQYF
cdr3_nt: TGCAGTGCTAGATCGGGGCGGGGGGCCTCCTACGAGCAGTACTTC

d_call: -
clone_size: -
j_call: TRBJ1-5
v_call: TRBV12-3/TRBV12-4
cdr3_aa: CASSLEIRGNQPQHF
cdr3_nt: TGTGCCAGCAGTTTGGAAATAAGGGGCAATCAGCCCCAGCATTTT

d_call: -
clone_size: few
j_call: TRBJ1-1
v_call: TRBV27
cdr3_aa: CASSIRRGGLAFF
cdr3_nt: TGTGCCAGCAGTATACGAAGGGGTGGGTTAGCTTTCTTT

d_call: -
clone_size: few
j_call: TRBJ2-5
v_call: TRBV7-2
cdr3_aa: CASSWVVETQYF
cdr3_nt: TGTGCCAGCAGTTGGGTGGTAGAGACCCAGTACTTC

d_call: TRBD2
clone_size: once
j_call: TRBJ2-1
v_call: TRBV6-1
cdr3_aa: CASRIAGTSSTEQFF
cdr3_nt: TGTGCCAGCAGGATTGCCGGGACTAGTTCTACTGAGCAGTTCTTC

d_call: -
clone_size: -
j_call: TRBJ2-3
v_call: TRBV29-1
cdr3_aa: CSVEVASSTDTQYF
cdr3_nt: TGCAGCGTTGAGGTCGCCAGTTCCACAGATACGCAGTATTTT

d_call: TRBD1
clone_size: few
j_call: TRBJ1-1
v_call: TRBV2
cdr3_aa: CASIDRGPNTEAFF
cdr3_nt: TGTGCCAGCATAGACAGGGGACCGAACACTGAAGCTTTCTTT

d_call: TRBD1
clone_size: few
j_call: TRBJ1-1
v_call: TRBV7-9
cdr3_aa: CASSLTTGSEAFF
cdr3_nt: TGTGCCAGCAGCCTTACGACAGGGTCTGAAGCTTTCTTT

d_call: TRBD2
clone_size: -
j_call: TRBJ2-3
v_call: TRBV20-1
cdr3_aa: CSATLAGGADTQYF
cdr3_nt: TGCAGTGCTACCCTAGCGGGGGGGGCAGATACGCAGTATTTT

d_call: -
clone_size: -
j_call: TRBJ1-2
v_call: TRBV28
cdr3_aa: CASSFGQAGGYTF
cdr3_nt: TGTGCCAGCAGTTTCGGGCAGGCTGGGGGCTACACCTTC

d_call: TRBD2
clone_size: -
j_call: TRBJ2-4
v_call: TRBV28
cdr3_aa: CASSLQGLAGFAKNIQYF
cdr3_nt: TGTGCCAGCAGTTTACAGGGACTAGCGGGATTTGCCAAAAACATTCAGTACTTC

d_call: TRBD1
clone_size: few
j_call: TRBJ1-2
v_call: TRBV6-1
cdr3_aa: CASRPDRGGYGYTF
cdr3_nt: TGTGCCAGCAGACCCGACAGGGGGGGCTATGGCTACACCTTC

d_call: TRBD1
clone_size: few
j_call: TRBJ2-3
v_call: TRBV6-4
cdr3_aa: CASSDSGTGSTDTQYF
cdr3_nt: TGTGCCAGCAGTGACTCGGGGACAGGGAGCACAGATACGCAGTATTTT

d_call: TRBD1
clone_size: -
j_call: TRBJ2-3
v_call: TRBV19
cdr3_aa: CASNMRQGAPDTQYF
cdr3_nt: TGTGCCAGTAATATGAGACAGGGGGCTCCGGATACGCAGTATTTT

d_call: TRBD1
clone_size: -
j_call: TRBJ1-1
v_call: TRBV6-1
cdr3_aa: CASRGPGQGETEAFF
cdr3_nt: TGTGCCAGCAGGGGGCCGGGACAGGGAGAAACTGAAGCTTTCTTT

d_call: TRBD2
clone_size: -
j_call: TRBJ2-2
v_call: TRBV6-1
cdr3_aa: CASSEERLALGGELFF
cdr3_nt: TGTGCCAGCAGTGAGGAGAGACTAGCTTTGGGCGGGGAGCTGTTTTTT

d_call: TRBD1
clone_size: once
j_call: TRBJ1-4
v_call: TRBV19
cdr3_aa: CASTRTGTGEKLFF
cdr3_nt: TGTGCCAGTACCCGGACAGGCACAGGCGAAAAACTGTTTTTT

d_call: -
clone_size: -
j_call: TRBJ2-7
v_call: TRBV6-2/TRBV6-3
cdr3_aa: CASSYSRRNEGTYEQYF
cdr3_nt: TGTGCCAGCAGTTACTCGAGGCGGAATGAGGGGACCTACGAGCAGTACTTC

d_call: TRBD1
clone_size: -
j_call: TRBJ2-7
v_call: TRBV5-4
cdr3_aa: CASSLAAGTGFGEQYF
cdr3_nt: TGTGCCAGCAGCTTGGCTGCCGGGACAGGGTTTGGAGAGCAGTACTTC

d_call: TRBD2
clone_size: few
j_call: TRBJ2-1
v_call: TRBV10-1
cdr3_aa: CASSEGTSGFNEQFF
cdr3_nt: TGCGCCAGCAGTGAAGGGACTAGCGGGTTTAATGAGCAGTTCTTC

d_call: TRBD2
clone_size: -
j_call: TRBJ2-7
v_call: TRBV20-1
cdr3_aa: CSASGLAGGYEQYF
cdr3_nt: TGCAGTGCTAGTGGACTAGCGGGAGGCTACGAGCAGTACTTC

d_call: -
clone_size: large
j_call: TRBJ1-2
v_call: TRBV7-2
cdr3_aa: CASSLVSGYGYTF
cdr3_nt: TGTGCCAGCAGCTTAGTCTCAGGGTATGGCTACACCTTC